This is a list of T cell receptor beta chains from one sample in a study of T cells in Graves' hyperthyroidism and ophthalmopathy. TCRdb recomputed calls from the multiplex PCR reads with MiXCR, one row per CDR3 protein. The sample shows around 100,000 distinct CDR3 sequences, around 50% of them seen only once. Material for sequencing was blood. The receptors come from a man aged 40-49 years with Graves' hyperthyroidism. Each CDR3 is given with its conserved first and last residue. D genes are given only for firm matches. Some rows have no size entry. The others give once, few or many, or a class for an expanded clone.

clone size,V gene,J gene,D gene,CDR3 protein,CDR3 DNA
many,TRBV6-5,TRBJ1-2,TRBD1,CASSYYRQGSGYGYTF,TGTGCCAGCAGTTACTACCGACAGGGATCTGGCTATGGCTACACCTTC
many,TRBV12-3/TRBV12-4,TRBJ1-4,TRBD1,CASSRGQGMFF,TGTGCCAGCAGTAGGGGACAGGGTATGTTTTTT
.,TRBV10-2,TRBJ2-2,TRBD1,CASSQDRGAGELFF,TGTGCCAGCAGCCAAGACAGGGGCGCCGGGGAGCTGTTTTTT
.,TRBV28,TRBJ1-5,.,CASSLSWEGLQPQHF,TGTGCCAGCAGTCTTTCGTGGGAGGGGCTTCAGCCCCAGCATTTT
.,TRBV18,TRBJ1-2,TRBD1,CASSPNRGLNGYTF,TGTGCCAGCTCCCCCAACAGGGGGCTGAATGGCTACACCTTC
.,TRBV10-3,TRBJ1-1,.,CAISESMQVEAFF,TGTGCCATCAGTGAGTCGATGCAGGTTGAAGCTTTCTTT
.,TRBV15,TRBJ2-6,.,CATSRPFGLTF,TGTGCCACCAGCAGGCCCTTCGGACTGACTTTC
.,TRBV15,TRBJ1-5,.,CATSRDLDSAGNQPQHF,TGTGCCACCAGCAGAGATTTGGACAGTGCGGGCAATCAGCCCCAGCATTTT
.,TRBV2,TRBJ1-5,.,CASSEEYGAVQPQHF,TGTGCCAGCAGTGAAGAGTACGGGGCTGTTCAGCCCCAGCATTTT
.,TRBV29-1,TRBJ1-2,.,CSAYQGKLNGYAF,TGCAGCGCTTATCAGGGGAAGCTGAATGGCTACGCCTTC
.,TRBV7-9,TRBJ2-7,TRBD2,CASSPRDGRAYEQYF,TGTGCCAGCAGCCCCCGGGACGGGAGGGCCTACGAGCAGTACTTC
many,TRBV5-1,TRBJ2-7,.,CASSLQGAEQYF,TGCGCCAGCAGCTTGCAGGGAGCCGAGCAGTACTTC
few,TRBV27,TRBJ1-2,TRBD1,CASSLAGGGGYTF,TGTGCCAGCAGTTTGGCAGGGGGCGGGGGCTACACCTTC
many,TRBV29-1,TRBJ2-2,.,CSLLGSTGELFF,TGCAGCTTGTTGGGGTCCACCGGGGAGCTGTTTTTT
.,TRBV2,TRBJ2-2,TRBD1,CASSARGTGGSPGELFF,TGTGCCAGCAGCGCCCGGGGGACAGGGGGATCTCCCGGGGAGCTGTTTTTT
.,TRBV24-1,TRBJ2-7,TRBD2,CATKGLAGGVQYF,TGTGCCACCAAGGGACTAGCGGGAGGGGTTCAGTACTTC
.,TRBV20-1,TRBJ1-1,.,CSASVRGLNTEAFF,TGCAGTGCTAGCGTCAGGGGCTTGAACACTGAAGCTTTCTTT
.,TRBV20-1,TRBJ2-5,TRBD2,CSAEGGSGREEAQYF,TGCAGTGCTGAAGGGGGTAGCGGGAGGGAAGAGGCCCAGTACTTC
many,TRBV28,TRBJ2-7,.,CASSLGGRPYEQYF,TGTGCCAGCAGTTTAGGGGGCAGACCCTACGAGCAGTACTTC
many,TRBV29-1,TRBJ1-1,.,CSVAEALNTEAFF,TGCAGCGTTGCTGAGGCCCTGAACACTGAAGCTTTCTTT
.,TRBV2,TRBJ1-4,.,CASSLGGHNEKLFF,TGTGCCAGCAGTCTGGGGGGGCACAATGAAAAACTGTTTTTT
.,TRBV10-3,TRBJ1-1,.,CAISGTQENTEAFF,TGTGCCATCAGTGGAACACAGGAGAACACTGAAGCTTTCTTT
many,TRBV5-5,TRBJ1-2,TRBD1,CASSLQGAYGYTF,TGTGCCAGCAGCTTGCAGGGGGCCTATGGCTACACCTTC
many,TRBV11-3,TRBJ2-1,TRBD1,CASSYPTGGLREQFF,TGTGCCAGCAGCTACCCGACAGGGGGCTTGAGGGAGCAGTTCTTC
.,TRBV7-6,TRBJ1-6,.,CASSRDRGTF,TGTGCCAGCAGCCGCGATAGGGGGACTTTT
.,TRBV2,TRBJ2-3,.,CASSAALGASDTQYF,TGTGCCAGCAGTGCCGCATTAGGGGCCTCAGATACGCAGTATTTT